Following are 25 T cell receptor beta chains from one sample sequenced in a study of human CD8 memory T cell subsets. Making the TCR beta libraries relied on UMI-labeled 5' RACE. Following a re-call of the 5' RACE reads, TCRdb has one entry per CDR3 protein and lacks DNA. The sample table sets out over 10,000 distinct CDR3 sequences. The sample consisted of CD8+ T cells from PBMCs. The receptors derive from a human donor in good health.

This rearrangement joins TRBV6-5 to TRBJ2-7. From germline, CDR1 is MNHEY and CDR2 SVGAGI. The CDR3 sequence is 12 residues long. CDR3 region: CASSYSGWVQYF.

The chain employs TRBV20-1 and TRBJ2-1; there is no DNA to check the TCRdb D call of TRBD2. In germline, CDR1 is DFQATT, CDR2 SNEGSKA (reference sequence). This CDR3 contains 14 residues. The CDR3 loop reads CSARGLVSYNEQFF.

This clonotype registers medium-sized by frequency. The chain recombines TRBV24-1 with TRBJ2-7; the TCRdb D gene call, TRBD1, has no DNA to confirm it. The CDR3 is 15 residues long. Germline V gene lookup returns CDR1 KGHDR and CDR2 SFDVKD. This chain's CDR3 is CATTPPGEHCYEQYF.

The CDR3 protein is CASSGGTGGARNEQFF. The chain combines TRBV5-6 with TRBJ2-1; the D call from TCRdb, TRBD1, cannot be confirmed without DNA. The CDR3 spans 16 residues. Germline V gene lookup returns CDR1 SGHDT and CDR2 YYEEEE.

The gene calls are TRBV23-1 and TRBJ1-2; TCRdb proposes TRBD1, but this gene call is untestable without DNA. Being an ORF, TRBV23-1 has a function that is uncertain. The CDR3 covers 12 residues. The CDR3 region is CAKCRGSSGYTF.

According to its frequency, this clonotype is medium-sized. The chain uses TRBV28 and TRBJ1-1; TCRdb calls TRBD1, which cannot be checked without DNA. Germline V CDR1 and CDR2: MDHEN, SYDVKM. There are 15 residues in the CDR3. The chain's CDR3 is CASSWSFQGNTEAFF. The full variable domain, completed using reference TRBV28 and TRBJ1-1, is DVKVTQSSRYLVKRTGEKVFLECVQDMDHENMFWYRQDPGLGLRLIYFSYDVKMKEKGDIPEGYSVSREKKERFSLILESASTNQTSMYLCASSWSFQGNTEAFFGQGTRLTVV.

The chain has TRBV20-1 and TRBJ2-1; the TCRdb D gene call, TRBD2, has no DNA to confirm it. CDR1 is DFQATT and CDR2 is SNEGSKA in the germline V gene (reference sequence). This CDR3 is 16 amino acids long. The CDR3 is CSARDPFQTSSNEQFF.

The chain links TRBV20-1 to TRBJ1-1; TCRdb lists TRBD1, though no DNA is available to test this call. Germline CDR1 DFQATT, CDR2 SNEGSKA (reference sequence). This CDR3 is 18 amino acids long. CDR3 sequence reads: CSARLLETERGRVSEAFF.

In terms of frequency, this clonotype is medium-sized. This rearrangement joins TRBV4-1 to TRBJ1-1; TCRdb's assignment of TRBD1 cannot be checked, as there is no DNA. The length of the CDR3 is 15 residues. Germline values: CDR1 MGHRA, CDR2 YSYEKL. The CDR3 loop reads CASSQTVEMNTEAFF.

The chain recombines TRBV7-2 with TRBJ2-1; TCRdb returns TRBD1, unconfirmable since there is no DNA. The length of the CDR3 is 15 residues. Germline CDR1 and CDR2: SGHTA and FQGNSA. The chain's CDR3 is CASSFRGTDTNEQFF. Full variable domain (remainder filled in from reference TRBV7-2 and TRBJ2-1): GAGVSQSPSNKVTEKGKDVELRCDPISGHTALYWYRQSLGQGLEFLIYFQGNSAPDKSGLPSDRFSAERTGGSVSTLTIQRTQQEDSAVYLCASSFRGTDTNEQFFGPGTRLTVL.

The CDR3 here is CAISESLLQETQYF. The chain employs TRBV10-3 and TRBJ2-5. Germline CDR1 reads ENHRY; CDR2 reads SYGVKD. This CDR3 contains 14 residues.

V is TRBV7-2 and J is TRBJ2-2; TCRdb reports TRBD1, a call that lacks DNA to check it against. The CDR3 runs 17 residues. Germline values: CDR1 SGHTA, CDR2 FQGNSA. This CDR3 is CASSLTGGEMNTGELFF.

The chain uses TRBV7-9 and TRBJ2-2; checking the TCRdb D call of TRBD1 is not possible without DNA. This CDR3 contains 16 residues. Germline loops: CDR1 SEHNR, CDR2 FQNEAQ (reference sequence). The CDR3 sequence is CASSFIGQANTGELFF.

J is TRBJ1-1 and V is TRBV7-9. CDR1 and CDR2 (germline): SEHNR, FQNEAQ (reference sequence). This CDR3 spans 15 amino acids. The CDR3 reads CASSLGGPLNTEAFF.

The CDR3 loop is CASSVGYGQNIQYF. The V gene is TRBV5-4, the J gene TRBJ2-4. The CDR3 spans 14 residues. Germline CDR1 is SGHNT and CDR2 is YYREEE (reference sequence).

The rearrangement uses TRBV30 and TRBJ2-7. CDR3 size: 11 residues. Per the germline V gene, CDR1 is GTSNPN and CDR2 is SVGIG (reference sequence). CDR3 region: CAWRLWGEQYF.

The rearrangement links TRBV7-8 to TRBJ2-2; absent DNA, TCRdb's TRBD1 call cannot be checked. Germline V gene data show CDR1 as SGHVS and CDR2 as FQNEAQ. This CDR3 region has 17 residues. The CDR3 sequence: CASSLVVGQGATGELFF. The entire variable domain, with the rest obtained from reference TRBV7-8 and TRBJ2-2, is as follows: GAGVSQSPRYKVAKRGQDVALRCDPISGHVSLFWYQQALGQGPEFLTYFQNEAQLDKSGLPSDRFFAERPEGSVSTLKIQRTQQEDSAVYLCASSLVVGQGATGELFFGEGSRLTVL.

The rearrangement joins TRBV20-1 to TRBJ2-1. Germline-derived CDR1 and CDR2 are DFQATT and SNEGSKA (reference sequence). The CDR3 sequence is 14 residues long. The CDR3 loop reads CSASELSSYNEQFF.

V usage is TRBV27 and J usage is TRBJ2-1; TCRdb's D call, TRBD2, is unchecked because there is no DNA. Germline-derived CDR1 and CDR2 are MNHEY and SMNVEV (reference sequence). The CDR3 is 13 amino acids. The CDR3 sequence: CAARLAGKNEQFF.

This CDR3 is CSVDGDREETQYF. The rearrangement joins TRBV29-1 to TRBJ2-5; no DNA is available, so the TRBD1 call from TCRdb remains unchecked. The germline V gene has CDR1 SQVTM and CDR2 ANQGSEA. This CDR3 contains 13 residues.

This chain connects TRBV27 to TRBJ2-7; TCRdb indicates TRBD1, and absent DNA this call remains unverified. The length of the CDR3 is 14 residues. CDR1 is MNHEY, CDR2 SMNVEV, per germline (reference sequence). CDR3 residues: CASSYQDTRYEQYF.

This chain links TRBV6-4 with TRBJ2-7; the TCRdb D gene call, TRBD2, has no DNA to confirm it. The CDR3 is 15 residues long. CDR1 is MRHNA, CDR2 SNTAGT, per germline. The CDR3 sequence is CASSGATPTTYEQYF.

This chain connects TRBV5-1 to TRBJ1-2. The CDR3 runs 15 residues. CDR1 and CDR2 from the germline V gene are SGHRS and YFSETQ. The chain's CDR3 is CASSLYGDINYGYTF.

The J gene is TRBJ2-3, the V gene TRBV7-8; the TCRdb call, TRBD1, lacks DNA for checking. The germline gives CDR1 SGHVS, CDR2 FQNEAQ. CDR3 length equals 16 residues. CDR3 sequence: CASSLAIGGSTDTQYF.

This chain connects TRBV30 to TRBJ1-2. This CDR3 comprises 14 residues. Germline values: CDR1 GTSNPN, CDR2 SVGIG (reference sequence). CDR3 residues: CAWIIRDLTDGYTF. Combining the CDR3 with reference TRBV30 and TRBJ1-2 gives the whole variable domain SQTIHQWPATLVQPVGSPLSLECTVEGTSNPNLYWYRQAAGRGLQLLFYSVGIGQISSEVPQNLSASRPQDRQFILSSKKLLLSDSGFYLCAWIIRDLTDGYTFGSGTRLTVV.